The 27 T cell receptor beta chains below were found in one sample sequenced in a study of T cells expressing NK-cell markers (dated by TCRdb to about 2020). The library came from 5' RACE. This sample was sequenced with an Illumina HiSeq 2000. TCRdb reprocessed the reads and provides one entry for every CDR3 protein sequence; no DNA is given. For this sample, the table gives some 340,000 distinct CDR3 sequences. Of the sample, about 5.2% is held by the ten largest clones. The sequencing sample was made of blood T cells: a sorted CD56 or NKG2C T cell subset, CD4+ or CD8+ T cells, or bulk PBMC T cells (not recorded which). The receptor source for this set is a man aged 18 to 69 in good health.

The CDR3 protein is CASSSTGGSGNTIYF. The chain combines TRBV7-2 with TRBJ1-3; the TRBD1 assignment by TCRdb is unverifiable without DNA. The CDR3 covers 15 residues. Per the germline V gene, CDR1 is SGHTA and CDR2 is FQGNSA.

The chain combines TRBV6-1 with TRBJ2-4; there is no DNA to check the TCRdb D call of TRBD1. Germline CDR1 reads MNHNS; CDR2 reads SASEGT. This CDR3 region has 15 residues. CDR3 amino acids: CASSATDLAKNIQYF.

The chain is built from TRBV28 and TRBJ2-1; TCRdb calls TRBD1, which cannot be checked without DNA. The CDR3 runs to 16 residues. CDR1 and CDR2 from the germline V gene are MDHEN and SYDVKM. The chain's CDR3 is CASSFIGTGVSNEQFF. The whole variable domain, filled in from reference TRBV28 and TRBJ2-1, reads DVKVTQSSRYLVKRTGEKVFLECVQDMDHENMFWYRQDPGLGLRLIYFSYDVKMKEKGDIPEGYSVSREKKERFSLILESASTNQTSMYLCASSFIGTGVSNEQFFGPGTRLTVL.

The chain carries TRBV28 and TRBJ1-1. CDR1 is MDHEN and CDR2 is SYDVKM in the germline V gene. The CDR3 is 13 residues long. The CDR3 protein is CASSLGVQAQAFF.

The chain recombines TRBV6-5 with TRBJ2-3; checking the TCRdb D call of TRBD2 is not possible without DNA. Germline CDR1 reads MNHEY; CDR2 reads SVGAGI. CDR3 length: 15 amino acids. The CDR3 sequence is CASSSPAGNSDTQYF.

V gene TRBV30 combines with J gene TRBJ2-7; TCRdb gives TRBD1 as the D gene, but with no DNA this cannot be confirmed. Germline values: CDR1 GTSNPN, CDR2 SVGIG (reference sequence). There are 13 residues in the CDR3. The CDR3 region is CAWTPGKGYEQYF.

This chain connects TRBV5-1 to TRBJ2-7; TCRdb's D gene call, TRBD1, goes unchecked for lack of DNA. The CDR3 extends over 16 amino acids. Germline CDR1 SGHRS, CDR2 YFSETQ. The CDR3 loop is CASSLDPGEAYYEQYF.

The chain recombines TRBV20-1 with TRBJ2-1; lacking DNA, the TRBD2 call made by TCRdb goes unchecked. The V gene's germline CDR1 is DFQATT and CDR2 SNEGSKA (reference sequence). This CDR3 contains 15 residues. The CDR3 here is CSASGLAGGYNEQFF.

The chain uses TRBV2 and TRBJ2-7; TCRdb picks TRBD2, but there is no DNA to check that call. Germline V gene sequence: CDR1 SNHLY, CDR2 FYNNEI. The length of the CDR3 is 16 residues. CDR3 protein: CASSGSSGLRSYEQYF. Together with reference TRBV2 and TRBJ2-7, the CDR3 gives the full variable domain: EPEVTQTPSHQVTQMGQEVILRCVPISNHLYFYWYRQILGQKVEFLVSFYNNEISEKSEIFDDQFSVERPDGSNFTLKIRSTKLEDSAMYFCASSGSSGLRSYEQYFGPGTRLTVT.

The J gene is TRBJ1-1, the V gene TRBV6-1. This CDR3 is built from 16 residues. Per the germline V gene, CDR1 is MNHNS and CDR2 is SASEGT. The CDR3 protein is CASSESTGLGRAEAFF.

The chain carries TRBV20-1 and TRBJ1-1; TCRdb selects TRBD1, and the lack of DNA leaves this call unchecked. Germline CDR1 is DFQATT and CDR2 is SNEGSKA (reference sequence). The CDR3 extends over 14 amino acids. The CDR3 is CSAATGLRSTEAFF.

The genes are TRBV6-4 and TRBJ2-1; TCRdb calls TRBD1, which cannot be checked without DNA. The CDR3 has 14 amino acids. Germline loops: CDR1 MRHNA, CDR2 SNTAGT. This chain's CDR3 is CASSQSTSRDEQFF.

The V call is TRBV12-3 or TRBV12-4, the J call TRBJ2-7. The CDR3 has 14 amino acids. The CDR3 region is CASSPRTLTYEQYF.

This chain uses TRBV7-2 with TRBJ2-7; TCRdb picks TRBD2, but there is no DNA to check that call. CDR1 SGHTA and CDR2 FQGNSA come from the germline V gene. This CDR3 contains 12 residues. The CDR3 region is CASGRGAYEQYF.

The genes are TRBV6-1 and TRBJ1-2; TCRdb selects TRBD1, and the lack of DNA leaves this call unchecked. The CDR3 length is 15 residues. Germline V gives CDR1 MNHNS, CDR2 SASEGT. The CDR3 sequence: CASSAGQFDRYGYTF.

This chain joins TRBV6-1 and TRBJ2-7; TCRdb outputs TRBD1, but without DNA this stays unchecked. The CDR3 runs to 14 residues. Germline CDR1 MNHNS, CDR2 SASEGT. CDR3 in amino acids: CASSRVTGGYEQYF.

This chain joins TRBV7-2 and TRBJ1-5; the TRBD1 assignment by TCRdb is unverifiable without DNA. Germline CDR1 reads SGHTA; CDR2 reads FQGNSA. The CDR3 covers 16 residues. This CDR3 is CASSLRPGTSNQPQHF.

The V call is TRBV5-1, the J call TRBJ1-2; TCRdb selects TRBD1, and the lack of DNA leaves this call unchecked. Germline-derived CDR1 and CDR2 are SGHRS and YFSETQ. The CDR3 is 13 residues long. CDR3: CASSSGQGEPYTF.

The chain recombines TRBV4-1 with TRBJ2-1; TCRdb proposes TRBD1, but this gene call is untestable without DNA. Germline lookup yields CDR1 MGHRA and CDR2 YSYEKL. The length of the CDR3 is 14 residues. The CDR3 protein is CASSPPQGGGEQFF.

The chain recombines TRBV7-6 with TRBJ2-2; the D gene TCRdb calls, TRBD1, cannot be checked with no DNA. Germline CDR1 reads SGHVS; CDR2 reads FNYEAQ. This CDR3 region has 16 residues. CDR3: CASSSSGGLNTGELFF.

The chain uses TRBV4-2 and TRBJ1-2; TCRdb designates TRBD1, a call that cannot be tested without DNA. Germline CDR1 is LGHNA and CDR2 is YNFKEQ. There are 15 residues in the CDR3. CDR3 in amino acids: CASSQALGTAYGYTF.

The J gene is TRBJ2-6, the V gene TRBV3-1. This CDR3 contains 17 residues. Germline V CDR1 and CDR2: LGHDT, YNNKEL (reference sequence). The chain's CDR3 is CASSQERILAGANVLTF.

The chain is built from TRBV5-5 and TRBJ1-6; there is no DNA to check the TCRdb D call of TRBD1. CDR1 and CDR2 (germline): SGHKS, YYEKEE (reference sequence). There are 17 residues in the CDR3. The CDR3 reads CASRMDSRSFGDSPLHF. Combining the CDR3 with reference TRBV5-5 and TRBJ1-6 gives the whole variable domain DAGVTQSPTHLIKTRGQQVTLRCSPISGHKSVSWYQQVLGQGPQFIFQYYEKEERGRGNFPDRFSARQFPNYSSELNVNALLLGDSALYLCASRMDSRSFGDSPLHFGNGTRLTVT.

This chain joins TRBV10-2 and TRBJ2-5; the TCRdb D gene call, TRBD2, has no DNA to confirm it. The CDR3 has 14 amino acids. The germline gives CDR1 WSHSY, CDR2 SAAADI. CDR3: CASSRDFLGETQYF.

CDR3 residues: CSARSGQGNYGYTF. This rearrangement joins TRBV20-1 to TRBJ1-2; the TRBD1 assignment by TCRdb is unverifiable without DNA. Germline CDR1 and CDR2: DFQATT and SNEGSKA (reference sequence). This CDR3 comprises 14 residues.

V usage is TRBV6-5 and J usage is TRBJ2-7; TCRdb designates TRBD2, a call that cannot be tested without DNA. CDR1 and CDR2 from the germline V gene are MNHEY and SVGAGI. CDR3 size: 15 residues. The CDR3 here is CASSYLAGNNYEQYF.

This sequence joins TRBV5-1 and TRBJ2-1; there is no DNA to check the TCRdb D call of TRBD2. The germline CDR1 and CDR2 sequences are SGHRS and YFSETQ. The CDR3 covers 16 residues. The CDR3 reads CASSFGLAGQLGEQFF.